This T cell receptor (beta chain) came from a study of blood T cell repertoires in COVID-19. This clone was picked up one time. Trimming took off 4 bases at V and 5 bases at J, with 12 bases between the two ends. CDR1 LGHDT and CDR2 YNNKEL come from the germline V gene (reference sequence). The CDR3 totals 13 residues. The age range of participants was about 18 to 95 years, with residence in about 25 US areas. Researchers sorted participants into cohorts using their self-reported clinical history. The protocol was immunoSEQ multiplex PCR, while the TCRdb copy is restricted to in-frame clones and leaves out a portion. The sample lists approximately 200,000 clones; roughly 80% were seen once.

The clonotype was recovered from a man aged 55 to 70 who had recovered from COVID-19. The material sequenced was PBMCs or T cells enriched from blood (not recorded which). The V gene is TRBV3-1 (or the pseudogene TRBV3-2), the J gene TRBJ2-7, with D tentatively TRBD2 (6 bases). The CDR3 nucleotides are TGTGCCAGCAGCCGCGGGACTCCCGACGAGCAGTACTTC. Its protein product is CASSRGTPDEQYF.